This T cell receptor beta chain was documented in a study of CD8 T cells in Susac syndrome. Background on the study: At blood draw, Susac syndrome patients were therapy-naive, on corticosteroids, or on intravenous immunoglobulin alone.

An amount of RNA that ranged from roughly 0.5 to 1 ug was reverse transcribed with random hexamers. Using its own MiXCR run on the immunoSEQ multiplex PCR reads, TCRdb lists one record per CDR3 protein. The sample yields some 240,000 distinct CDR3 sequences, 96% seen once. This CDR3 is 13 amino acids long. With 3 bases removed from V and 0 bases from J, the gap between germline ends came to 9 bases. Germline CDR1 is DFQATT and CDR2 is SNEGSKA (reference sequence). The rearrangement links TRBV20-1 to TRBJ2-7; no clear D gene. This receptor was taken from a human donor with Susac syndrome. Sequencing input: CD4+ T cells from PBMCs. The CDR3 nucleotides read TGCAGTGCTAGTGTGGACGTCTCCTACGAGCAGTACTTC. It yields the protein CSASVDVSYEQYF.